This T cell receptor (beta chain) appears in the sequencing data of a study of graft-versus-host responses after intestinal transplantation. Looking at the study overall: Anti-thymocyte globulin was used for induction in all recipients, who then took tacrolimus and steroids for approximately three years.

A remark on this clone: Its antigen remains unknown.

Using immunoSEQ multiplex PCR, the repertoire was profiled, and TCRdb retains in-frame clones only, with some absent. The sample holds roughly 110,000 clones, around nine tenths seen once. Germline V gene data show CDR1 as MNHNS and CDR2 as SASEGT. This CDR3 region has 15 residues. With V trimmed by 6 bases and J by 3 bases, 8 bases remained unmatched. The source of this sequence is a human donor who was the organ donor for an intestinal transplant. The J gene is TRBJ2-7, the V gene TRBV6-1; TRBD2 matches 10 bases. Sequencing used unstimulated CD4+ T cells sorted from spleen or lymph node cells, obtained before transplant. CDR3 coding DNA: TGTGCCAGCAGAGGGGCTAGCGGGAGAATCTACGAGCAGTACTTC. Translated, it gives CASRGASGRIYEQYF.